A selection of T cell receptor beta chains follows, all from one sample in a study of blood T cell repertoires in COVID-19. The assay was immunoSEQ multiplex PCR, and TCRdb's table has in-frame clones only and misses some. Found here are over 200,000 clones, nearly 90% of them singletons; the top ten hold more than 10%. Sequenced input: PBMCs or T cells enriched from blood (not recorded which). The receptors derive from a man aged 25 to 45 who had recovered from COVID-19. Each CDR3 is given with its conserved first and last residue. The D gene is left open where the match is weak. Size values are once, few and many counts, or a class for expanded clones, and some rows have none.

V gene: TRBV9; J gene: TRBJ1-2; D gene: TRBD1; clone size: -; CDR3 DNA: TGTGCCAGCAGCGATCGACAGGGTGGCTATGGCTACACCTTC; CDR3 protein: CASSDRQGGYGYTF
V gene: TRBV10-2; J gene: TRBJ1-5; D gene: -; clone size: few; CDR3 DNA: TGCGCCAGCAGTAACACAGGTAATCAGCCCCAGCATTTT; CDR3 protein: CASSNTGNQPQHF
V gene: TRBV19; J gene: TRBJ2-3; D gene: TRBD2; clone size: -; CDR3 DNA: TGTGCCAGTAGACGGACAGCGGGGGGTTACACAGATACGCAGTATTTT; CDR3 protein: CASRRTAGGYTDTQYF
V gene: TRBV5-4; J gene: TRBJ1-2; D gene: -; clone size: -; CDR3 DNA: TGTGCCAGCAGCTTCGAGGGCGTAAACTATGGCTACACCTTC; CDR3 protein: CASSFEGVNYGYTF
V gene: TRBV11-2; J gene: TRBJ1-5; D gene: TRBD1; clone size: -; CDR3 DNA: TGTGCCAGCAGCTCCTCGACAGGGGAAGGTCTGCCCCAGCATTTT; CDR3 protein: CASSSSTGEGLPQHF
V gene: TRBV6-5; J gene: TRBJ2-1; D gene: -; clone size: -; CDR3 DNA: TGTGCCAGCGCTAAGGGAGCGTCAGGTGAGCAGTTCTTC; CDR3 protein: CASAKGASGEQFF
V gene: TRBV28; J gene: TRBJ1-2; D gene: TRBD1; clone size: -; CDR3 DNA: TGTGCCAGCAGTTCGGGACAGGGGGTTTCATCATGCACCTTC; CDR3 protein: CASSSGQGVSSCTF
V gene: TRBV28; J gene: TRBJ2-7; D gene: TRBD2; clone size: -; CDR3 DNA: TGTGCCAGCATCCTGACTAGCGGGAACTACGAGCAGTACTTC; CDR3 protein: CASILTSGNYEQYF
V gene: TRBV12-3/TRBV12-4; J gene: TRBJ1-2; D gene: TRBD1; clone size: -; CDR3 DNA: TGTGCCAGCAGGCCGACAGGGGGTCACGGCTACACCTTC; CDR3 protein: CASRPTGGHGYTF
V gene: TRBV5-1; J gene: TRBJ2-7; D gene: TRBD2; clone size: few; CDR3 DNA: TGCGCCAGCAGCATCCTAGCGGACTCCTACGAGCAGTACTTC; CDR3 protein: CASSILADSYEQYF
V gene: TRBV19; J gene: TRBJ1-3; D gene: -; clone size: -; CDR3 DNA: TGTGCCAGTAGTTGGCGAAACACCATATATTTT; CDR3 protein: CASSWRNTIYF
V gene: TRBV28; J gene: TRBJ1-5; D gene: TRBD1; clone size: -; CDR3 DNA: TGTGCCAGCAGGACGCCGGGACAGCCCGCCCGGCCCCAGCATTTT; CDR3 protein: CASRTPGQPARPQHF